This T cell receptor beta chain was identified during a study of CD8 T cells in ankylosing spondylitis. Quantitative molecular-barcoded 5'-RACE generated the TCR beta libraries. TCRdb reprocessed the 5' RACE reads via MiXCR and lists one record per CDR3 protein. The table has under 450,000 distinct CDR3 sequences, 20% to 25% seen once; the top ten hold approximately 14%. Deletions cut 5 bases from V and 2 bases from J, with 13 bases between. The CDR3 length is 14 residues. Germline V lookup: CDR1 MDHEN, CDR2 SYDVKM. V gene TRBV28 combines with J gene TRBJ2-7; D call uncertain. The sequence came from a male donor with ankylosing spondylitis or in good health (not recorded which). Sequenced: blood, either unsorted or a sorted T cell fraction (not recorded which). The CDR3 DNA reads TGTGCCAGCAGTACAACCGGGCCCCCCTACGAGCAGTACTTC. Amino acids: CASSTTGPPYEQYF.